This note documents a single T cell receptor (beta chain) sequence. Seattle patients were enrolled while actively infected and followed longitudinally. These data come from a study of blood T cell repertoires in COVID-19. Study at large: Material from acute and convalescent COVID-19 was sourced from the United States, Italy and Spain. T cells, B-cell-depleted T cells, or PBMCs supplied cDNA or gDNA.

Original data processing: By means of reference gene primer amplification, nucleated cell counts were estimated. Assay used: immunoSEQ multiplex PCR; TCRdb lists only in-frame clones, some missing. Clonal size and the V and J genes are those of that table, whereas D and trimming came from the DNA. The sample includes more than 200,000 clones, about 85% of them seen just once. The sequenced material came from peripheral blood. The clonotype comes from a woman of 80 years or more with COVID-19, enrolled during active disease.

CDR3 DNA: TGCGCCAGCAGCCAATACGGTACAGGGACCTATGGCTACACCTTC. Amino acid sequence: CASSQYGTGTYGYTF. The chain employs TRBV4-3 and TRBJ1-2; a weak D match, TRBD1 (6 bases). The CDR3 consists of 15 residues. CDR1 and CDR2 (germline): LGHNA, YSLEER. V was pared by 2 bases and J by 4 bases, with 14 bases between.